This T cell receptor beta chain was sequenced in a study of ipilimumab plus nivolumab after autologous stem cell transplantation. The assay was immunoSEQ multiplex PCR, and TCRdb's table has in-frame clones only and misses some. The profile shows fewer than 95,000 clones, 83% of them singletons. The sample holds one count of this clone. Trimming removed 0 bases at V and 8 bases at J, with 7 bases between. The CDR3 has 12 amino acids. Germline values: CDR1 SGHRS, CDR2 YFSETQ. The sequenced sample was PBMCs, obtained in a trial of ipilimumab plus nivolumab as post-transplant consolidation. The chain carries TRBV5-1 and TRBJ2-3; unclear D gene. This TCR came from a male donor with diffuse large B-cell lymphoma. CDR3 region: CASSLGAGTQYF. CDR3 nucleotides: TGCGCCAGCAGCTTGGGAGCAGGTACGCAGTATTTT.